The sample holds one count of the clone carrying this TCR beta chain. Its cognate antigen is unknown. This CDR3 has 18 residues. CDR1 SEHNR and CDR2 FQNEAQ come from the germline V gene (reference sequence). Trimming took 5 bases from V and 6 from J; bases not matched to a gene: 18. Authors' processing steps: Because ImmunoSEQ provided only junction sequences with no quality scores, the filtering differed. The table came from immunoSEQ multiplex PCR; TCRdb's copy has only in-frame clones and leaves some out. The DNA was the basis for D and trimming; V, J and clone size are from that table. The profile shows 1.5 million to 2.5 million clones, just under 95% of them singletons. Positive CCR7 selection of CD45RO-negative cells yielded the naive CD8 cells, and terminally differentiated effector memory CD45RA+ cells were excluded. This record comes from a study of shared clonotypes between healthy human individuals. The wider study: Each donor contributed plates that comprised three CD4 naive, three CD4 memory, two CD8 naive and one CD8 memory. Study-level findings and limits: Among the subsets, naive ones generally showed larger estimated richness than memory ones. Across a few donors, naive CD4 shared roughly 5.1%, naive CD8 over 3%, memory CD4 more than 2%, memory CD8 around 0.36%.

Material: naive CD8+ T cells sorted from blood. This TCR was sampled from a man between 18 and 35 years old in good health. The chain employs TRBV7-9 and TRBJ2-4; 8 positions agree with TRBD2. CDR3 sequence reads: CASSNPGESGSSGNIQYF. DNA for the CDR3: TGTGCCAGCAGCAATCCCGGGGAGAGCGGGAGTTCGGGAAACATTCAGTACTTC.